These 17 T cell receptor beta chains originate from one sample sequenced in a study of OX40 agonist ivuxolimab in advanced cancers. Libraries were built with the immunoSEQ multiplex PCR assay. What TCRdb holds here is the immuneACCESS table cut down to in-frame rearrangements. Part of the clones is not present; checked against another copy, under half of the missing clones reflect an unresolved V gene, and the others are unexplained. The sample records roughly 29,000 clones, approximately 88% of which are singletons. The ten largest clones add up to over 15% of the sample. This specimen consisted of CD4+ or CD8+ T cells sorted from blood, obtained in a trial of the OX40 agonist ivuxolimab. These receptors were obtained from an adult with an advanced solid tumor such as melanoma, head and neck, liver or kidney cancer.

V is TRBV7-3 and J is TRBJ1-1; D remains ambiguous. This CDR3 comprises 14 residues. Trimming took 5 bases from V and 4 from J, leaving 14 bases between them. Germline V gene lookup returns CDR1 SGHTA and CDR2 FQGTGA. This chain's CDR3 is CASSPDAGSTEAFF. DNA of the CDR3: TGTGCCAGCAGCCCGGACGCGGGGAGCACTGAAGCTTTCTTT.

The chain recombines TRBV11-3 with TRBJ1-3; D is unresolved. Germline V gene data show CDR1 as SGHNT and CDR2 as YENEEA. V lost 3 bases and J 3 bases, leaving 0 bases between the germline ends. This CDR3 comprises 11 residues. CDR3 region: CASSFGNTIYF. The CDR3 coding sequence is TGTGCCAGCAGCTTTGGAAACACCATATATTTT.

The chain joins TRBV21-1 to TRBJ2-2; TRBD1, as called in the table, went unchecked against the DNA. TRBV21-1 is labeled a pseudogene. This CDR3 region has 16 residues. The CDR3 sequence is CASSKGGPTLTGELFF. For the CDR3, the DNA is TGTGCCAGCAGCAAAGGGGGGCCCACTTTGACCGGGGAGCTGTTTTTT.

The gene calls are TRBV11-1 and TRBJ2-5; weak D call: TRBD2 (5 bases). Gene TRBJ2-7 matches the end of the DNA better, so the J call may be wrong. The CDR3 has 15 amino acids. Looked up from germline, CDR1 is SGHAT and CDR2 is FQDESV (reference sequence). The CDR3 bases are TGTGCCAGCAGCACCCCCGGGCAGGAGGCCTACGAGCAGTACTTC. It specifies CASSTPGQEAYEQYF.

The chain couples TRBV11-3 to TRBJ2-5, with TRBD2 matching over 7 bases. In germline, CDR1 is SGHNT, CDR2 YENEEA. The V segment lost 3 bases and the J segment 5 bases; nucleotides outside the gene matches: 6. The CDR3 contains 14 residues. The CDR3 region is CASSLGGSGETQYF. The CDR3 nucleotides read TGTGCCAGCAGCTTGGGCGGGAGTGGGGAGACCCAGTACTTC.

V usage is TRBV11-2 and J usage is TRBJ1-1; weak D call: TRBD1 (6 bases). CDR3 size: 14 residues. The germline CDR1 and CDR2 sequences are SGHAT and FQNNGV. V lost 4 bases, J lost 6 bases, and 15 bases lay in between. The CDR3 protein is CASSSSRGQAEAFF. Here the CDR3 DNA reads TGTGCCAGCAGCTCCTCCCGGGGGCAGGCTGAAGCTTTCTTT.

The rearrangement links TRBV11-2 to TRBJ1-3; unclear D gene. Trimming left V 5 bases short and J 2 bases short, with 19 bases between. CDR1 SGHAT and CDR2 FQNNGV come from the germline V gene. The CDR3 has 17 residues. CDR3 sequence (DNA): TGTGCCAGCAGCCACTTCCTCGGAGGAAACGCTGGAAACACCATATATTTT. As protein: CASSHFLGGNAGNTIYF.

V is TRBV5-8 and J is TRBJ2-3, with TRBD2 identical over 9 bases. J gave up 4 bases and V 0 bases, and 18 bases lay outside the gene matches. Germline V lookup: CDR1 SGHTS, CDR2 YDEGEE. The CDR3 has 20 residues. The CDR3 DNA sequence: TGTGCCAGCAGCTTGGTGGGCGCCCGACTAGCGGTTAGCTTGGCAGATACGCAGTATTTT. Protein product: CASSLVGARLAVSLADTQYF.

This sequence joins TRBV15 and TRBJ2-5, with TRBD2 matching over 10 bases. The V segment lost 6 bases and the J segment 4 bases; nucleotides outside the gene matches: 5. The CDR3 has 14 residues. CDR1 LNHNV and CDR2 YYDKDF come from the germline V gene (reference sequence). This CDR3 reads CATSLLAGVETQYF. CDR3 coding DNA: TGTGCCACCAGTTTGCTAGCGGGGGTAGAGACCCAGTACTTC.

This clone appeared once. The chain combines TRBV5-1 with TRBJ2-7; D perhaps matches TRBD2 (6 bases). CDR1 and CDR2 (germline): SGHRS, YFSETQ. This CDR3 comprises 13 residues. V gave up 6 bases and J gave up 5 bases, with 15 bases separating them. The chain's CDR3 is CASNRDSRDEQYF. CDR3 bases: TGCGCCAGCAACCGGGACTCCAGAGACGAGCAGTACTTC. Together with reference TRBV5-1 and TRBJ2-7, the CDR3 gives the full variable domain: KAGVTQTPRYLIKTRGQQVTLSCSPISGHRSVSWYQQTPGQGLQFLFEYFSETQRNKGNFPGRFSGRQFSNSRSEMNVSTLELGDSALYLCASNRDSRDEQYFGPGTRLTVT.

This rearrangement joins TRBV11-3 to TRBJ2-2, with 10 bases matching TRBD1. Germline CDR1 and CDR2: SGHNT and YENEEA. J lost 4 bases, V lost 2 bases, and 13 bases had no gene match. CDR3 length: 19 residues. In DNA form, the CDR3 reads TGTGCCAGCAGCTTATTTAGTTTCCGGGACAGGGGATCCACCGGGGAGCTGTTTTTT. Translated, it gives CASSLFSFRDRGSTGELFF.

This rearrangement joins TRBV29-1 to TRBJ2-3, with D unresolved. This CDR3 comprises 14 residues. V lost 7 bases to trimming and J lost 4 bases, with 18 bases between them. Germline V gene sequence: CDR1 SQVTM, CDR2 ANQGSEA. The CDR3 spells CSALPQPGPDTQYF. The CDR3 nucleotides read TGCAGCGCCCTCCCCCAGCCCGGACCAGATACGCAGTATTTT.

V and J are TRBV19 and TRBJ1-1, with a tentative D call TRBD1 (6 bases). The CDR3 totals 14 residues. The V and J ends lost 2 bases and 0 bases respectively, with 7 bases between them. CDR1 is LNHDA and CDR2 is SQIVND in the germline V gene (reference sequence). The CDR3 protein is CASSIQGMNTEAFF. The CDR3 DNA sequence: TGTGCCAGTAGTATACAGGGGATGAACACTGAAGCTTTCTTT.

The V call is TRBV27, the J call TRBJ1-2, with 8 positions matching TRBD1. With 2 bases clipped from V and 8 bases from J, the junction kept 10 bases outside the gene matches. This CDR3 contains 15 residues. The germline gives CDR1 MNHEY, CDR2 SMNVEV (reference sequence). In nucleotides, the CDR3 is TGTGCCAGCAGTTTAGGTTCGGCAGGGGGCGGCGGCTACACCTTC. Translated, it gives CASSLGSAGGGGYTF.

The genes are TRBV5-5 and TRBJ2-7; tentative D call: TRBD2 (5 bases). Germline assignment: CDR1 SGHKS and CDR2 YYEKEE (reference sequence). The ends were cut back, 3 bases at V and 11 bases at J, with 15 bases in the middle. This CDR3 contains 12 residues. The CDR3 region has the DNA TGTGCCAGCAGCTCGCCGGGCCCGCGGGAGTACTTC. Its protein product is CASSSPGPREYF.

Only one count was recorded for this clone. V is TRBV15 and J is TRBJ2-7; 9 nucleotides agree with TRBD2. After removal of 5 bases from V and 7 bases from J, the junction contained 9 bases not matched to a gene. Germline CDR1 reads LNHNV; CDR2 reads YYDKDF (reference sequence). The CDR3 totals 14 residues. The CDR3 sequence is CATSEKREVEEQYF. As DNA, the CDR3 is TGTGCCACCAGCGAGAAGCGGGAGGTGGAGGAGCAGTACTTC.

The CDR3 sequence is CASSWTAGTGGNQPQHF. The CDR3 DNA reads as TGTGCCAGTAGTTGGACAGCCGGGACAGGGGGGAATCAGCCCCAGCATTTT. V is TRBV19 and J is TRBJ1-5, with 11 positions matching TRBD1. This CDR3 comprises 17 residues. Germline CDR1 reads LNHDA; CDR2 reads SQIVND (reference sequence). With V trimmed by 5 bases and J by 4 bases, 10 bases remained unmatched.